Listed here is a single T cell receptor (beta chain). Clones were sequenced by immunoSEQ multiplex PCR, and TCRdb holds only the in-frame ones, with some missing. Seen here are about 230,000 clones, more than 75% observed once, and the top ten hold around 0.97%. The data were taken from a study of blood T cell repertoires in COVID-19. V shed 5 bases, J shed 0 bases, and the junction held 12 bases outside the gene matches. This CDR3 spans 18 amino acids. Germline loops: CDR1 SGHVS, CDR2 FQNEAQ. This TCR came from a man between 40 and 49 years old with acute or convalescent COVID-19. The sample comprised peripheral blood. This chain uses TRBV7-8 with TRBJ1-5, with 8 bases matching TRBD1. For the CDR3, the DNA is TGTGCCAGCAGCCCTAGACCCGGGACAGGCGATAGCAATCAGCCCCAGCATTTT. Protein product: CASSPRPGTGDSNQPQHF.